The present TCR beta chain was sequenced within a study of T cell responses to AZD1222 COVID-19 vaccine (dated by TCRdb to about 2021). Turning to the overall study: A total of about 250 trial participants underwent TCR sequencing, of whom 200 to 220 had received two doses of AZD1222 and about 25 had received two doses of the MenACWY control vaccine. Enrollment into the trials was organized by age into subgroups of 18-55, 56-69 and 70-plus years, and those subgroups contained about 160, 30 and 59 TCR-sequenced participants, respectively.

The time point label of this sample denotes: about 28 days (+/-7) after the second vaccine dose. AZD1222 recipients with second doses at about 4 weeks or about 12 weeks were pooled, because spike-specific TCR depth and breadth did not differ between schedules. Vaccinee samples were obtained from the UK trials COV001 and COV002, which included a single-blind randomized controlled phase 2/3 trial of AZD1222 (ChAdOx1 nCoV-19) in healthy adults. For TCRbeta chain sequencing, PBMC samples from trial participants were taken at day 0 and at day 28 after the second dose. General study outcomes and caveats: The 56-69-year group was small, and its depth increase did not reach significance, likely because of low power. Conclusions about previously exposed vaccinees are limited because only six or seven AZD1222 recipients were SARS-CoV-2 seropositive at baseline. After two AZD1222 doses, spike-specific TCR breadth and depth were significantly higher than at day 0 and than in MenACWY recipients. CD4 TCRs associated with the vaccine covered the entire spike protein, and the dominant responses were in regions 160-218 and 743-854. Most participants were white British and females outnumbered males, and the authors suggested that clonal diversity may have been underestimated. Because no day 14 peak-response samples were available, the repertoires could be characterized only after the peak T cell response. Nearly half of unique spike-specific TCRs reportedly recognized epitopes outside regions mutated in the B.1.351 and B.1.1.7 variants.

As concerns this clone: Its antigen is still unknown. The record has no base qualities; no much larger clone is one base away.

Between the V and J ends, shortened by 7 bases and 4 bases respectively, the junction contains 13 bases. According to the germline V gene (reference sequence), CDR1 reads LNHDA and CDR2 reads SQIVND. The CDR3 runs 13 residues from the cysteine to the phenylalanine. Only the CDR3 part of the read is kept: 39 bases, read in frame from the first base. The CDR3 regions of human TCRbeta chains were analyzed by immunosequencing. The authors' pipeline ran thus. TCRs in the repertoires were compared against a reference library of SARS-CoV-2-specific TCRs that had been generated with the MIRA antigen-specificity platform. Breadth meant the fraction of unique TCRs that were SARS-CoV-2-associated, whereas depth meant the fraction of total T cells that were SARS-CoV-2-associated. Using the MIRA data, each spike-specific TCR was assigned both to the spike region to which the TCR was reactive and to a CD4 or CD8 class. Log10-transformed breadth and depth values were compared by one-way ANOVA with Sidak's multiple comparisons tests. TCRdb mirrors the immuneACCESS table, restricted to in-frame sequences. Some clones are absent from its copies; in checked studies, under half trace to an unresolved V gene, and the reason for the others is unknown. V, J and clone size reflect that table, while D and trimming were determined from the DNA. The sample yields 150,000 to 200,000 clones; approximately 86% were counted once. Clones ranked in the top ten supply roughly 12% of the sample.

The sample consisted of peripheral blood, taken 28 days after the second AZD1222 dose. This sequence originates from an adult who received the AZD1222 COVID-19 vaccine. This chain is built from TRBV19 and TRBJ1-1, and the D gene may be TRBD1, 5 bases matching. For the CDR3, the sequence is CASKPGVGTEAFF. The DNA sequence follows: TGTGCCAGTAAACCGGGGGTTGGCACTGAAGCTTTCTTT.